The 22 T cell receptor beta chains below were found in one sample sequenced in a study of shared clonotypes between healthy human individuals. Here immunoSEQ multiplex PCR was the method, and the copy in TCRdb shows in-frame clones only, minus some. The sample shows roughly 300,000 clones, less than 75% of them seen only once. Sequenced material: memory CD4+ T cells sorted from blood. The subset was: CD45RA-negative fraction. All receptors come from a man aged 30 to 45 in good health.

The chain combines TRBV5-1 with TRBJ1-5, with TRBD1 identical over 8 bases. Germline lookup yields CDR1 SGHRS and CDR2 YFSETQ. The V and J ends lost 0 bases and 1 base, in that order; junction bases with no gene match: 3. The CDR3 contains 16 residues. The CDR3, as DNA: TGCGCCAGCAGCTTGGGGGGACAGGCCAGCAATCAGCCCCAGCATTTT. The encoded protein is CASSLGGQASNQPQHF. Variable domain in full (rest from reference TRBV5-1 and TRBJ1-5): KAGVTQTPRYLIKTRGQQVTLSCSPISGHRSVSWYQQTPGQGLQFLFEYFSETQRNKGNFPGRFSGRQFSNSRSEMNVSTLELGDSALYLCASSLGGQASNQPQHFGDGTRLSIL.

The chain recombines TRBV28 with TRBJ2-7; D is uncertain. Germline V CDR1 and CDR2: MDHEN, SYDVKM. V gave up 3 bases and J gave up 3 bases, with 15 bases separating them. This CDR3 spans 15 amino acids. CDR3: CASSFFGRSIYEQYF. The CDR3 DNA sequence: TGTGCCAGCAGTTTTTTTGGCAGGAGTATCTACGAGCAGTACTTC.

The chain joins TRBV6-5 to TRBJ2-3; 9 positions agree with TRBD2. V lost 9 bases to trimming and J lost 10 bases; unmatched junction nucleotides: 17. The CDR3 is made up of 15 amino acids. Germline CDR1 is MNHEY and CDR2 is SVGAGI. CDR3 sequence (DNA): TGTGCCAGTTCGGGTGCGGGGGGGGTCCGGGCAGCGCAGTATTTT. Translated: CASSGAGGVRAAQYF.

This chain connects TRBV6-6 to TRBJ2-7, with D perhaps matching TRBD2 (5 bases). V was pared by 0 bases and J by 12 bases, with 12 bases between. The CDR3 is 12 amino acids. Germline V CDR1 and CDR2: MNHNY, SVGAGI (reference sequence). CDR3 DNA sequence: TGTGCCAGCAGTTACTCTGGCTCCGCGGGGTACTTC. Encoded protein: CASSYSGSAGYF.

This clone was observed once. The chain uses TRBV12-2 and TRBJ2-1; the table's D call TRBD2 went unverified against the DNA. TRBV12-2 is a pseudogene locus. The CDR3 has 20 amino acids. The CDR3 spells CASRKRYSLAGVRSYNEQFF. CDR3 DNA: TGTGCAAGTCGGAAAAGGTATTCGCTAGCGGGAGTTCGTAGCTACAATGAGCAGTTCTTC.

This clone was found a few times. The chain links TRBV7-6 to TRBJ2-5; the D is unclear. With 4 bases removed from V and 3 bases from J, the gap between germline ends came to 12 bases. The CDR3 covers 14 residues. CDR1 and CDR2 (germline): SGHVS, FNYEAQ. The CDR3 here is CASSSTLGEETQYF. In nucleotides, the CDR3 is TGTGCCAGCAGCTCAACTCTCGGAGAAGAGACCCAGTACTTC.

V gene TRBV29-1 combines with J gene TRBJ2-7; no clear D. CDR1 SQVTM and CDR2 ANQGSEA come from the germline V gene. The V end lost 5 bases, the J end lost 3 bases, and 17 bases lay between the germline ends. The CDR3 contains 14 residues. The CDR3 coding sequence is TGCAGCGTTTACAGCCTAGGTCTGAGCTACGAGCAGTACTTC. It translates to CSVYSLGLSYEQYF.

The V gene is TRBV14, the J gene TRBJ2-2, with 13 bases lining up with TRBD2. Germline CDR1 SGHDN, CDR2 FVKESK. The CDR3 is 15 amino acids. The junction had 0 bases not matched to a gene; V was cut back by 4 bases and J by 4 bases. The CDR3 DNA is TGTGCCAGCAGCCGGACTAGCGGGAGCACCGGGGAGCTGTTTTTT. Translating gives CASSRTSGSTGELFF.

This clone showed up just a few times. The genes are TRBV5-4 and TRBJ2-5; 11 positions match TRBD2. The CDR3 loop spans 16 amino acids. Trimming at V came to 5 bases and at J to 3 bases, leaving 9 bases not matched to a gene. CDR1 and CDR2 (germline): SGHNT, YYREEE (reference sequence). The CDR3: CASSELVLAGEETQYF. The DNA of the CDR3 is TGTGCCAGCAGTGAGCTTGTACTAGCGGGGGAAGAGACCCAGTACTTC.

This clone was detected ten times or more. The chain links TRBV19 to TRBJ2-2; TRBD1 agrees at 9 bases. Germline loops: CDR1 LNHDA, CDR2 SQIVND (reference sequence). J lost 6 bases, V lost 6 bases, and 8 bases had no gene match. The CDR3 length is 15 residues. The CDR3 loop reads CASRDRGKRPGELFF. CDR3 DNA sequence: TGTGCCAGTAGGGACAGGGGAAAACGCCCCGGGGAGCTGTTTTTT.

The chain recombines TRBV28 with TRBJ2-1; maybe TRBD2 (6 bases). Germline assignment: CDR1 MDHEN and CDR2 SYDVKM. The CDR3 runs to 13 residues. Deletions cut 3 bases from V and 9 bases from J, with 12 bases between. The CDR3 DNA reads TGTGCCAGCAGTTTGCGGGATAGGATTGAGCAGTTCTTC. Its translation: CASSLRDRIEQFF. The entire variable domain, with the rest obtained from reference TRBV28 and TRBJ2-1, is as follows: DVKVTQSSRYLVKRTGEKVFLECVQDMDHENMFWYRQDPGLGLRLIYFSYDVKMKEKGDIPEGYSVSREKKERFSLILESASTNQTSMYLCASSLRDRIEQFFGPGTRLTVL.

Remarks on this clone: It may be a read error: a sequence one base away is much more abundant. The chain combines TRBV7-2 with TRBJ2-7; D gene uncertain. The germline V and J ends were trimmed by 2 bases and 3 bases, with 11 bases remaining between them. CDR3 length equals 14 residues. Per germline, CDR1 SGHTA and CDR2 FQGNSA. The CDR3 here is CASSLPLGFYEQYF. The CDR3 region has the DNA TGTGCCAGCAGCTTACCCTTAGGATTCTACGAGCAGTACTTC.

The chain carries TRBV30 and TRBJ1-5; possibly TRBD1 for D (6 bases). Germline V gene sequence: CDR1 GTSNPN, CDR2 SVGIG (reference sequence). The CDR3 is 15 amino acids. V dropped 3 bases and J dropped 2 bases, with 14 bases sitting between them. The DNA for the CDR3 is TGTGCCTGGAGCGGGGAGGGGGTCGGCAATCAGCCCCAGCATTTT. This gives the protein CAWSGEGVGNQPQHF. The whole variable domain, remainder taken from reference TRBV30 and TRBJ1-5, is SQTIHQWPATLVQPVGSPLSLECTVEGTSNPNLYWYRQAAGRGLQLLFYSVGIGQISSEVPQNLSASRPQDRQFILSSKKLLLSDSGFYLCAWSGEGVGNQPQHFGDGTRLSIL.

A word on this clone: Other DNA sequences in this sample translate to the same CDR3. The J gene is TRBJ2-7, the V gene TRBV27; D is perhaps TRBD1 (5 bases). CDR1 is MNHEY and CDR2 is SMNVEV in the germline V gene (reference sequence). V lost 6 bases and J 6 bases, leaving 9 bases between the germline ends. The CDR3 totals 11 residues. The CDR3 is CASRQQGEQYF. DNA for the CDR3: TGTGCCAGCAGGCAGCAGGGCGAGCAGTACTTC.

The chain is built from TRBV20-1 and TRBJ1-2; D unclear. The CDR3 totals 11 residues. The germline CDR1 and CDR2 sequences are DFQATT and SNEGSKA (reference sequence). V dropped 6 bases and J dropped 8 bases, with 13 bases sitting between them. The DNA for the CDR3 is TGCAGTGCAACGAGTCAGGCGGGCTACACCTTC. This gives the protein CSATSQAGYTF.

This clone came up a few times. The chain carries TRBV20-1 and TRBJ2-1; D unresolved. V gave up 7 bases and J gave up 10 bases, with 14 bases separating them. CDR1 and CDR2 from the germline V gene are DFQATT and SNEGSKA (reference sequence). The CDR3 totals 11 residues. CDR3 amino acids: CSGEKLKEQFF. The DNA for the CDR3 is TGCAGTGGGGAAAAGCTGAAAGAGCAGTTCTTC.

CDR3 residues: CAISGGNTIYF. The CDR3 bases are TGTGCCATCAGTGGAGGAAACACCATATATTTT. V and J are TRBV10-3 and TRBJ1-3, with no clear D. This CDR3 has 11 residues. Germline CDR1 and CDR2: ENHRY and SYGVKD. V lost 4 bases and J lost 4, with 2 bases in between.

This clone was counted only a few times. V gene TRBV7-8 combines with J gene TRBJ1-5, with no clear D. V gave up 2 bases and J gave up 4 bases, with 15 bases separating them. Per germline, CDR1 SGHVS and CDR2 FQNEAQ. The CDR3 length is 16 residues. The CDR3 loop reads CASSLKRTEANQPQHF. Here the CDR3 DNA reads TGTGCCAGCAGCTTAAAACGAACAGAAGCAAATCAGCCCCAGCATTTT.

V gene TRBV11-2 combines with J gene TRBJ2-1, with D perhaps matching TRBD2 (5 bases). Trimming stripped 2 bases from V and 4 bases from J, with 12 bases between. The CDR3 is 15 residues long. The germline CDR1 and CDR2 sequences are SGHAT and FQNNGV. CDR3 sequence: CASSLTGMGYNEQFF. CDR3 DNA: TGTGCCAGCAGCTTAACCGGGATGGGGTACAATGAGCAGTTCTTC.

V and J are TRBV29-1 and TRBJ2-1; the match to TRBD2 covers 7 bases. The germline CDR1 and CDR2 sequences are SQVTM and ANQGSEA. The CDR3 spans 14 residues. V was clipped by 7 bases and J by 8 bases; unmatched bases: 14. The CDR3 nucleotides are TGCAGCGCGAAAAGCGGGATGAGGGTATATGAGCAGTTCTTC. Translation: CSAKSGMRVYEQFF.

The V call is TRBV5-4, the J call TRBJ2-5; the match to TRBD1 covers 7 bases. CDR3 length equals 13 residues. Germline CDR1 is SGHNT and CDR2 is YYREEE (reference sequence). V lost 2 bases, J lost 5 bases, and 3 bases stayed unmatched. The CDR3 sequence: CASSFRGLETQYF. CDR3 nucleotide sequence: TGTGCCAGCAGCTTCAGGGGGTTGGAGACCCAGTACTTC.

The chain carries TRBV18 and TRBJ2-3; no definite D call. The germline V gene has CDR1 KGHSH and CDR2 LQKENI. The CDR3 runs to 13 residues. The V gene lost 2 bases and the J gene lost 6 bases, with 9 bases spanning the gap. DNA for the CDR3: TGTGCCAGCTCACCAGTAGATTTCGATACGCAGTATTTT. It is translated as CASSPVDFDTQYF.